This entry concerns a single TCR beta chain. Flow cytometry had shown expanded CD8+CD57+ cells in the patients chosen for sequencing. Germline assignment: CDR1 SEHNR and CDR2 FQNEAQ (reference sequence). Germline trimming cut 6 bases from V and 0 bases from J; bases unmatched to any gene: 4. CDR3 size: 15 residues. This sample stems from a study of CD8+CD57+ T cells in acquired aplastic anemia. Genomic DNA served as template for TCR beta VDJ and CDR3 profiling. TCRdb used MiXCR to reprocess the reads, holding one entry per CDR3 protein. This repertoire shows approximately 250,000 distinct CDR3 sequences, less than 85% found once; its top ten account for about 41%.

The chain links TRBV7-9 to TRBJ2-7, with TRBD2 matching 11 bases. The TCR originated in a human donor with aplastic anemia. Specimen: sorted CD4+, CD8+, or CD8+CD57+ T cells (not recorded which) from PBMCs. The CDR3 is CASSSTSGGSYEQYF. The CDR3 DNA sequence: TGTGCCAGCAGTTCAACTAGCGGGGGCTCCTACGAGCAGTACTTC.